Shown below are 5 T cell receptor beta chains from a single sample sequenced in a study of blood T cells in healthy people across ages. For the second PCR, which ran for roughly 6 to 12 cycles, a sample-barcoded 5' primer and a J-beta primer mix were used. MiXCR was run by TCRdb on the 5' RACE reads, yielding one entry per CDR3 protein. The data hold roughly 1.4 million distinct CDR3 sequences, with around 59% observed a single time. Sequencing was done on a sample of blood. All receptors derive from a man aged 18 to 29 in good health.

This clonotype was seen only a few times. The chain couples TRBV4-2 to TRBJ2-7; D could derive from TRBD1 or TRBD2 (5 bases each). Trimming stripped 4 bases from V and 0 bases from J, with 16 bases between. The CDR3 is 16 amino acids. CDR1 is LGHNA and CDR2 is YNFKEQ in the germline V gene. The CDR3 reads CASSLGDQRSSYEQYF. The DNA of the CDR3 is TGTGCCAGCAGCCTCGGGGACCAGCGGAGCTCCTACGAGCAGTACTTC.

The V gene is TRBV5-1, the J gene TRBJ2-2; D uncertain. V lost 0 bases and J lost 5, with 5 bases in between. Germline CDR1 reads SGHRS; CDR2 reads YFSETQ. CDR3 length: 13 residues. In DNA form, the CDR3 reads TGCGCCAGCAGCTTGGAGTGGACCGGGGAGCTGTTTTTT. Translation gives CASSLEWTGELFF.

The chain recombines TRBV27 with TRBJ1-4; D is unresolved. The germline V and J ends were trimmed by 3 bases and 4 bases, with 12 bases remaining between them. The CDR3 sequence is 15 residues long. The germline CDR1 and CDR2 sequences are MNHEY and SMNVEV (reference sequence). Here the CDR3 DNA reads TGTGCCAGCAGTTTCGACGGACCAGTTAATGAAAAACTGTTTTTT. Its translation is CASSFDGPVNEKLFF. Using reference TRBV27 and TRBJ1-4 for the parts outside the CDR3, the full variable domain is EAQVTQNPRYLITVTGKKLTVTCSQNMNHEYMSWYRQDPGLGLRQIYYSMNVEVTDKGDVPEGYKVSRKEKRNFPLILESPSPNQTSLYFCASSFDGPVNEKLFFGSGTQLSVL.

This clonotype showed up just once. Here the CDR3 DNA reads TGCAGTGCTTCCGGGACGGGGAAAGGGGACGAGCAGTACTTC. Amino acid sequence: CSASGTGKGDEQYF. This rearrangement joins TRBV20-1 to TRBJ2-7; D may match TRBD1 or TRBD2 (5 bases each). This CDR3 spans 14 amino acids. The V end was cut by 5 bases, the J end by 5 bases, with 19 bases between. Germline values: CDR1 DFQATT, CDR2 SNEGSKA (reference sequence).

This clonotype was observed a handful of times. The gene calls are TRBV10-3 and TRBJ1-2; D unclear. The germline CDR1 and CDR2 sequences are ENHRY and SYGVKD. The CDR3 loop spans 14 amino acids. V lost 2 bases and J lost 3, with 10 bases in between. The CDR3 loop reads CAISEVGVHYGYTF. The CDR3 DNA reads as TGTGCCATCAGTGAGGTGGGAGTCCACTATGGCTACACCTTC.